This T cell receptor (beta chain) was identified in a study of blood T cell repertoires in COVID-19. Germline V lookup: CDR1 LGHNA, CDR2 YNFKEQ. The CDR3 runs 17 residues. V was pared by 1 base and J by 1 base, with 16 bases between. Sequenced by immunoSEQ multiplex PCR; TCRdb stores in-frame clones only, minus some. This table holds about 250,000 clones, roughly 80% found once. The source is a man aged 40-49 years who had been exposed to COVID-19. The chain recombines TRBV4-2 with TRBJ1-2; D remains ambiguous. The sequenced sample was PBMCs or T cells enriched from blood (not recorded which). The DNA for the CDR3 is TGTGCCAGCAGCCAAGCGTACGATTGGCTCTTTAACTATGGCTACACCTTC. This translates into CASSQAYDWLFNYGYTF.